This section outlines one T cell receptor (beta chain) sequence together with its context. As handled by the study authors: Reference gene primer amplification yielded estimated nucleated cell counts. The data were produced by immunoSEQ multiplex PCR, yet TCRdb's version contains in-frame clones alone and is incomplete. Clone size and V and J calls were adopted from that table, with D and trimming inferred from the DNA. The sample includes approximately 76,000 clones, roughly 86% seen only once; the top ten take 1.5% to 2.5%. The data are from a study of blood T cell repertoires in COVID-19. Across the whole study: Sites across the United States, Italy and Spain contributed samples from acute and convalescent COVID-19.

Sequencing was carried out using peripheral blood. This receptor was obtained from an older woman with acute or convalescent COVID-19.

CDR3 sequence reads: CATSDHSFSNQPQHF. CDR3 coding DNA: TGTGCCACCAGTGATCACAGTTTCAGCAATCAGCCCCAGCATTTT. The chain links TRBV24-1 to TRBJ1-5; D is ambiguous. The germline V and J ends were trimmed by 3 bases and 1 base, with 9 bases remaining between them. CDR1 is KGHDR and CDR2 is SFDVKD in the germline V gene. This CDR3 has 15 amino acids.